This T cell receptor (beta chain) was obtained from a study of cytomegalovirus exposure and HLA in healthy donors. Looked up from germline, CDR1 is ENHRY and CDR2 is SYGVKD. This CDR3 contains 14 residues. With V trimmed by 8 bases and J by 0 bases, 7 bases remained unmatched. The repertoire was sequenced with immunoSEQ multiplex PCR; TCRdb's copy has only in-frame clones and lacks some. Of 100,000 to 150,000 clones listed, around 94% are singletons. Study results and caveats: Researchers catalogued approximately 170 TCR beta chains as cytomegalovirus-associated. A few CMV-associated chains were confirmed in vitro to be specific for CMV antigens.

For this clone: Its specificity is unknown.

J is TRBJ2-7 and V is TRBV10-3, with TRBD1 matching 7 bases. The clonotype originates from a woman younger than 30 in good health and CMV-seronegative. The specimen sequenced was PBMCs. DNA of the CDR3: TGTGCCATCCGAGGACAGGAAAGCTCCTACGAGCAGTACTTC. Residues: CAIRGQESSYEQYF.